The 27 T cell receptor beta chains below all came from one sample that was sequenced in a study of blood T cell repertoires in COVID-19. Measured with immunoSEQ multiplex PCR; TCRdb has only the in-frame clones, and not every one. The sample contains around 45,000 clones, approximately 87% of which appear only once. Sequencing was performed on peripheral blood. These receptors were collected from a human donor in a cohort sampled during active COVID-19.

The chain employs TRBV7-8 and TRBJ2-7; the match to TRBD2 covers 8 bases. Germline loops: CDR1 SGHVS, CDR2 FQNEAQ. V shed 5 bases, J shed 0 bases, and the junction held 3 bases outside the gene matches. CDR3 length: 14 residues. Here the CDR3 reads CASSLSGSSYEQYF. The CDR3 region has the DNA TGTGCCAGCAGCCTCAGCGGGAGCTCCTACGAGCAGTACTTC.

The chain couples TRBV6-5 to TRBJ1-2; weak D call: TRBD1 (5 bases). V was cut by 7 bases and J by 0 bases, with 12 bases left in between. Germline CDR1 reads MNHEY; CDR2 reads SVGAGI. The CDR3 length is 14 residues. The CDR3 region has the DNA TGTGCCAGCATTGTGGACACGTCTAACTATGGCTACACCTTC. Its protein product is CASIVDTSNYGYTF.

J is TRBJ2-1 and V is TRBV11-3; possible D gene TRBD1, 6 bases. The germline CDR1 and CDR2 sequences are SGHNT and YENEEA. The germline V and J ends were trimmed by 5 bases and 8 bases, with 10 bases remaining between them. The length of the CDR3 is 12 residues. CDR3 loop: CASSRQGYEQFF. The DNA for the CDR3 is TGTGCCAGCAGCCGTCAGGGGTATGAGCAGTTCTTC.

The chain recombines TRBV5-1 with TRBJ2-1; 7 bases line up with TRBD2. Trimming at V came to 9 bases and at J to 9 bases, leaving 9 bases not matched to a gene. The CDR3 has 12 amino acids. Germline CDR1 reads SGHRS; CDR2 reads YFSETQ. In DNA, the CDR3 is TGCGCCACCACCCTTTGGGGGGGTGAGCAGTTCTTC. Encoded protein: CATTLWGGEQFF.

V usage is TRBV5-4 and J usage is TRBJ2-3; D call uncertain. Trimming pared 4 bases from V and 2 bases from J, leaving 14 bases between. The germline gives CDR1 SGHNT, CDR2 YYREEE (reference sequence). The CDR3 contains 15 residues. The CDR3 here is CASSRNQLITDTQYF. The CDR3 coding sequence is TGTGCCAGCAGCCGAAATCAACTTATCACAGATACGCAGTATTTT.

This clone was found once. The chain is built from TRBV4-2 and TRBJ1-4; the D gene is possibly TRBD1 (6 bases). The CDR3 is made up of 17 amino acids. Germline V gives CDR1 LGHNA, CDR2 YNFKEQ. The V gene lost 1 base and the J gene lost 8 bases, with 20 bases spanning the gap. CDR3 DNA: TGTGCCAGCAGCCAAGTCTCAACAGGGTCTGGTACAGAAAAACTGTTTTTT. Its protein is CASSQVSTGSGTEKLFF.

The chain couples TRBV5-4 to TRBJ2-1; D might be TRBD1 (5 bases). V lost 4 bases and J lost 4, with 12 bases in between. This CDR3 is 14 amino acids long. CDR1 and CDR2 from the germline V gene are SGHNT and YYREEE (reference sequence). This CDR3 reads CASSGLTDYNEQFF. In DNA form, the CDR3 reads TGTGCCAGCAGCGGATTGACAGATTACAATGAGCAGTTCTTC.

J is TRBJ2-7 and V is TRBV5-8; weak D call: TRBD2 (6 bases). From germline, CDR1 is SGHTS and CDR2 YDEGEE. CDR3 length: 13 amino acids. Trimming removed 5 bases at V and 4 bases at J, with 13 bases between. In nucleotides, the CDR3 is TGTGCCAGCAGACTCGCCGGGAGTTACGAGCAGTACTTC. Translation: CASRLAGSYEQYF. The variable domain in full, with the rest retrieved from reference TRBV5-8 and TRBJ2-7, is EAGVTQSPTHLIKTRGQQATLRCSPISGHTSVYWYQQALGLGLQFLLWYDEGEERNRGNFPPRFSGRQFPNYSSELNVNALELEDSALYLCASRLAGSYEQYFGPGTRLTVT.

This rearrangement joins TRBV4-1 to TRBJ1-5; 8 bases are shared with TRBD1. The germline V gene encodes CDR1 MGHRA and CDR2 YSYEKL. The CDR3 length is 17 residues. The V segment lost 2 bases and the J segment 4 bases; nucleotides outside the gene matches: 10. The CDR3 loop reads CASSQPLGQGGNQPQHF. The CDR3 coding sequence is TGCGCCAGCAGCCAACCCCTTGGACAGGGAGGGAATCAGCCCCAGCATTTT.

This chain uses TRBV15 with TRBJ1-2, with 7 positions matching TRBD1. The CDR3 runs to 13 residues. Trimming took 6 bases from V and 4 from J; bases not matched to a gene: 5. The germline CDR1 and CDR2 sequences are LNHNV and YYDKDF (reference sequence). The CDR3 protein is CATRIGTVYGYTF. In DNA, the CDR3 is TGTGCCACCAGAATAGGGACAGTCTATGGCTACACCTTC.

The chain has TRBV7-3 and TRBJ2-1, with 11 positions matching TRBD2. Germline V gives CDR1 SGHTA, CDR2 FQGTGA. This CDR3 has 14 residues. V was clipped by 3 bases and J by 8 bases; unmatched bases: 3. CDR3: CASSLGLAVDEQFF. The CDR3, as DNA: TGTGCCAGCAGCTTGGGACTAGCGGTCGATGAGCAGTTCTTC.

The chain combines TRBV6-6 with TRBJ2-3; 8 bases are a match to TRBD2. The germline CDR1 and CDR2 sequences are MNHNY and SVGAGI (reference sequence). The CDR3 loop spans 15 amino acids. The V segment lost 0 bases and the J segment 6 bases; nucleotides outside the gene matches: 5. The CDR3 sequence is CASSYSGGGSDTQYF. The CDR3 nucleotides read TGTGCCAGCAGTTACTCGGGCGGGGGGTCGGATACGCAGTATTTT.

The J gene is TRBJ2-7, the V gene TRBV15, with TRBD1 matching 9 bases. Germline trimming cut 0 bases from V and 5 bases from J; bases unmatched to any gene: 8. The CDR3 consists of 16 residues. Looked up from germline, CDR1 is LNHNV and CDR2 is YYDKDF (reference sequence). The DNA for the CDR3 is TGTGCCACCAGCAGAGAGGACAGGGGAAGGAGTAACGAGCAGTACTTC. Translation: CATSREDRGRSNEQYF.

The chain carries TRBV5-1 and TRBJ2-7; 7 nucleotides align to TRBD1. The V gene's germline CDR1 is SGHRS and CDR2 YFSETQ. The V and J ends lost 4 bases and 3 bases, in that order; junction bases with no gene match: 7. This CDR3 contains 14 residues. The CDR3 loop is CASSTGQEDYEQYF. The CDR3 bases are TGCGCCAGCAGCACCGGACAGGAGGACTACGAGCAGTACTTC.

This clone appeared a few times. The J gene is TRBJ1-5, the V gene TRBV9; D not certain. Deletions cut 0 bases from V and 1 base from J, with 8 bases between. The CDR3 covers 15 residues. CDR1 and CDR2 (germline): SGDLS, YYNGEE. The CDR3 coding sequence is TGTGCCAGCAGCGTAGGGCCGGGGAGCAATCAGCCCCAGCATTTT. Translation gives CASSVGPGSNQPQHF.

The CDR3 sequence is CASSPDRKNYGYTF. The CDR3 region has the DNA TGTGCCAGCTCACCGGACAGAAAGAACTATGGCTACACCTTC. V is TRBV18 and J is TRBJ1-2; TRBD1 might be the D (6 bases). V lost 3 bases and J lost 2, with 10 bases in between. Germline-derived CDR1 and CDR2 are KGHSH and LQKENI. The CDR3 is 14 residues long.

This clone showed up just a few times. The rearrangement uses TRBV2 and TRBJ2-5; 13 positions agree with TRBD2. This CDR3 has 13 residues. Trimming at V came to 8 bases and at J to 5 bases, leaving 2 bases not matched to a gene. Germline V gives CDR1 SNHLY, CDR2 FYNNEI. The CDR3 reads CASLGLAGETQYF. CDR3 nucleotide sequence: TGTGCCAGCTTGGGACTAGCGGGGGAGACCCAGTACTTC. Supplemented by reference TRBV2 and TRBJ2-5, the full variable domain reads EPEVTQTPSHQVTQMGQEVILRCVPISNHLYFYWYRQILGQKVEFLVSFYNNEISEKSEIFDDQFSVERPDGSNFTLKIRSTKLEDSAMYFCASLGLAGETQYFGPGTRLLVL.

In this sample, this clone turned up once. The genes are TRBV19 and TRBJ2-2, with D tentatively TRBD1 (6 bases). The V end was cut by 7 bases, the J end by 6 bases, with 6 bases between. The CDR3 loop spans 11 amino acids. CDR1 and CDR2 (germline): LNHDA, SQIVND (reference sequence). The CDR3 DNA sequence: TGTGCCAGTAAGGGGGCCGGGGAGCTGTTTTTT. Residues: CASKGAGELFF.

J is TRBJ2-2 and V is TRBV3-1 (or the pseudogene TRBV3-2), with a tentative D call TRBD1 (5 bases). The CDR3 extends over 16 amino acids. Germline V lookup: CDR1 LGHDT, CDR2 YNNKEL (reference sequence). V was pared by 1 base and J by 0 bases, with 9 bases between. DNA of the CDR3: TGTGCCAGCAGCCAAGGGTGGGGCCCGAACACCGGGGAGCTGTTTTTT. This translates into CASSQGWGPNTGELFF.

The V and J genes are TRBV19 and TRBJ1-1; 9 bases align to TRBD1. J lost 11 bases, V lost 1 base, and 5 bases had no gene match. There are 13 residues in the CDR3. CDR1 and CDR2 (germline): LNHDA, SQIVND (reference sequence). The CDR3 DNA reads as TGTGCCAGTAGTATAGGGACAGGGGATGAGGCTTTCTTT. Encoded protein: CASSIGTGDEAFF.

The rearrangement links TRBV6-1 to TRBJ2-1; 9 bases fit TRBD2. This CDR3 is 15 amino acids long. CDR1 is MNHNS, CDR2 SASEGT, per germline. V lost 2 bases to trimming and J lost 6 bases; unmatched junction nucleotides: 5. CDR3 nucleotides: TGTGCCAGCAGTGAAAAGGGGCGGGGGGGCAATGAGCAGTTCTTC. This encodes CASSEKGRGGNEQFF.

The chain carries TRBV27 and TRBJ2-7, with 12 bases that match TRBD1. V lost 8 bases and J lost 8; bases outside the gene matches: 10. Germline loops: CDR1 MNHEY, CDR2 SMNVEV (reference sequence). This CDR3 is 14 amino acids long. In DNA, the CDR3 is TGTGCCAGCGGAAGGGACAGGGGGCAAGGGAAGCAGTACTTC. Its protein is CASGRDRGQGKQYF.

The chain is built from TRBV3-1 (or the pseudogene TRBV3-2) and TRBJ1-2; TRBD1 might be the D (6 bases). The V and J ends lost 7 bases and 7 bases respectively, with 25 bases between them. CDR3 length: 16 amino acids. CDR1 is LGHDT, CDR2 YNNKEL, per germline (reference sequence). CDR3 nucleotides: TGTGCCAGCATCAAATCCCCGGGGTTGGGGGCAGGTGGCTACACCTTC. It specifies CASIKSPGLGAGGYTF.

This chain links TRBV28 with TRBJ1-1; 10 bases agree with TRBD1. The CDR3 runs 15 residues. Trimming cost V 8 bases and J 4 bases; bases outside gene matches: 10. CDR1 and CDR2 (germline): MDHEN, SYDVKM. CDR3 loop: CASPKAGQGTTEAFF. The CDR3 bases are TGTGCCAGCCCGAAAGCGGGACAGGGGACCACTGAAGCTTTCTTT.

The genes are TRBV9 and TRBJ1-2; tentative D call: TRBD1 (6 bases). Trimming took 3 bases from V and 6 from J, leaving 15 bases between them. Germline-derived CDR1 and CDR2 are SGDLS and YYNGEE. This CDR3 contains 14 residues. In DNA, the CDR3 is TGTGCCAGCAGCGGGGGGCTAGGGGCCCATGGCTACACCTTC. It translates to CASSGGLGAHGYTF.

This chain connects TRBV4-3 to TRBJ2-3; perhaps TRBD1 as D (6 bases). CDR1 and CDR2 (germline): LGHNA, YSLEER. The CDR3 spans 14 residues. Between the trimmed V and J ends, which lost 2 bases and 4 bases, there was a span of 10 bases. CDR3 residues: CASSQSGDADTQYF. DNA for the CDR3: TGCGCCAGCAGCCAATCAGGGGACGCAGATACGCAGTATTTT.

This clone was seen a few times. For the CDR3, the DNA is TGTGCCAGCGGAGTACAGGGGGCTAATTCACCCCTCCACTTT. Amino acid sequence: CASGVQGANSPLHF. The genes are TRBV3-1 (or the pseudogene TRBV3-2) and TRBJ1-6; TRBD1 matches 9 bases. CDR1 is LGHDT, CDR2 YNNKEL, per germline (reference sequence). Germline trimming cut 8 bases from V and 6 bases from J; bases unmatched to any gene: 5. The CDR3 length is 14 residues.